This T cell receptor beta chain was identified during a study of post-analysis software for immune sequencing data. Study-wide background: In terms of disease course, relapsing-remitting, secondary progressive and progressive-relapsing multiple sclerosis were included.

TCR beta cDNA libraries included unique molecular identifiers. TCRdb processed the PCR reads anew with MiXCR; each CDR3 protein has one entry. The sample lists roughly 540,000 distinct CDR3 sequences; around 36% were seen once. Study findings and constraints: Those with multiple sclerosis, the patient group, showed significantly lower normalized Chao1 diversity than controls. Batch-matched samples strongly co-clustered by F measure. Comparison of patients with controls showed roughly five TRBV segments more frequent in patients, TRBV5-6, TRBV5-1 and TRBV20-1 among them.

This clonotype was seen more than once but under ten times. Antigen unknown. Deletions cut 5 bases from V and 7 bases from J, with 12 bases between. The CDR3 has 12 amino acids. Germline loops: CDR1 SGHAT, CDR2 FQNNGV. Source material: blood. This sequence originates from a girl under 18 with multiple sclerosis. This chain connects TRBV11-2 to TRBJ2-7; no firm D call. In DNA, the CDR3 is TGTGCCAGCAGCGTATTACGGAAGGAGCAGTACTTC. As protein: CASSVLRKEQYF.